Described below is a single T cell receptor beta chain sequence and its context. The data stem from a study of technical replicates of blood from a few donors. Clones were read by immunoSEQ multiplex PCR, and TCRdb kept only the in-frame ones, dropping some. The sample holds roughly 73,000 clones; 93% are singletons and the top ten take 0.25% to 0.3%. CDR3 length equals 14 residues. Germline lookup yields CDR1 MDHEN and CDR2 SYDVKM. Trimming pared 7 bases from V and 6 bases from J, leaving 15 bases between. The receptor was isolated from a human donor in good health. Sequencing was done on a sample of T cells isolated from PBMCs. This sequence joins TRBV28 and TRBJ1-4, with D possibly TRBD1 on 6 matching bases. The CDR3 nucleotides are TGTGCCAGCATCAAGGGAGGGGGAGATGAAAAACTGTTTTTT. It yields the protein CASIKGGGDEKLFF.